A selection of T cell receptor beta chains follows, all from one sample in a study of CD8+CD57+ T cells in acquired aplastic anemia. TCRdb fed the reads into MiXCR, producing one record per CDR3 protein. The sample holds about 35,000 distinct CDR3 sequences, approximately 73% seen once. Specimen: sorted CD4+, CD8+, or CD8+CD57+ T cells (not recorded which) from PBMCs. These receptors were collected from a human donor in good health, serving as a control. CDR3s include the opening cysteine and the closing phenylalanine or tryptophan. D genes are given only for firm matches. Clone size is given for some rows only: seen once, a few or many times, or a class if the clone is expanded.

D gene	J gene	V gene	clone size	CDR3 DNA	CDR3 protein
-	TRBJ2-1	TRBV20-1	-	TGCAGTGCTAGAGACAGGTACGAGCAGTTCTTC	CSARDRYEQFF
-	TRBJ2-7	TRBV12-3/TRBV12-4	-	TGTGCCAGCACCTCTGGACACGAGCAGTGCTTC	CASTSGHEQCF
TRBD2	TRBJ2-5	TRBV19	-	TGTGCCAGTAGTATCGGAAGCGGGGGCCAAGAGACCCAGTACTTC	CASSIGSGGQETQYF
-	TRBJ1-1	TRBV5-1	many	TGCGCCAGCAGCTTGGCCGCGCAGCCTGAAGCTTTCTTT	CASSLAAQPEAFF
-	TRBJ1-6	TRBV10-1	-	TGCGCCAGCAGTGAGGGGACTGATAATTCACCCCTCCACTTT	CASSEGTDNSPLHF
-	TRBJ1-5	TRBV7-8	-	TGTGCCAGCAGCCATAGCAATCAGCCCCAGCATTTT	CASSHSNQPQHF
-	TRBJ2-1	TRBV7-3	medium-sized	TGTGCCAGCAGCCTTAGGGGGGTCCGGACTTACAATGAGCAGTTCTTC	CASSLRGVRTYNEQFF
-	TRBJ1-2	TRBV24-1	-	TGTGCCACCAGTGATTTTATAGGGGCCGGCTACACCTTC	CATSDFIGAGYTF
-	TRBJ2-7	TRBV25-1	-	TGTGCCAGCAGTGAATGGATAGGCCCATACTCCTACGAGCAGTACTTC	CASSEWIGPYSYEQYF
TRBD1	TRBJ1-1	TRBV2	-	TGTGCCAGCAGTGGTCAGGGGGCCTCGGGCACTGAAGCTTTCTTT	CASSGQGASGTEAFF
-	TRBJ2-7	TRBV9	-	TGTGCCAGCAGTCCAGCCAGAGGGACGCGGGAGCAGTACTTC	CASSPARGTREQYF
TRBD1	TRBJ2-7	TRBV20-1	many	TGCAGTGCTATACCGACAGGGACCTACGAGCAGTACTTC	CSAIPTGTYEQYF
-	TRBJ2-5	TRBV7-9	-	TGTGCCAGCACCAGAGTCCAAGAGACCCAGTACTTC	CASTRVQETQYF
-	TRBJ2-7	TRBV4-2	once	TGTGCCAGCAGCCAAGAGACAGATTCTACCTACGAGCAGTACTTC	CASSQETDSTYEQYF
-	TRBJ2-7	TRBV2	-	TGTGCCAGCAGTGCTCCAAGCTACGAGCAGTACTTC	CASSAPSYEQYF
TRBD1	TRBJ1-2	TRBV7-1	-	TGTGCCAGCAGCTCTGGGACAGGGCCCCCATCTGGCCTTTTATACTATGGCTACACCTTC	CASSSGTGPPSGLLYYGYTF
TRBD2	TRBJ2-5	TRBV11-3	medium-sized	TGTGCCAGCAGCTTAGAACTAGCGGGGACCCAAGAGACCCAGTACTTC	CASSLELAGTQETQYF
-	TRBJ1-2	TRBV24-1	-	TGTGCCACCAGTGAGAAGGGAACCAACTATGGCTACACCTTC	CATSEKGTNYGYTF
-	TRBJ1-3	TRBV28	medium-sized	TGTGCCAGCAGACCACCTCTCTCTGGAAACACCATATATTTT	CASRPPLSGNTIYF
TRBD2	TRBJ2-2	TRBV10-3	-	TGTGCCATCAGTGCGACTAGCGGGGGGGGAACCGGGGAGCTGTTTTTT	CAISATSGGGTGELFF
-	TRBJ2-7	TRBV20-1	-	TGCAGTGCTAGCGGGGTAGCCTACGAGCAGTACTTC	CSASGVAYEQYF
-	TRBJ1-1	TRBV19	few	TGTGCCAGTAGTCCCGGGACTGAAGCTTTCTTT	CASSPGTEAFF
TRBD1	TRBJ1-1	TRBV7-8	-	TGTGCCACGACCGGACAGGGAAACACTGAAGCTTTCTTT	CATTGQGNTEAFF
-	TRBJ2-5	TRBV7-9	-	TGTGCCAGCAGCCGAAGGGCGGAGACCCAGTACTTC	CASSRRAETQYF
-	TRBJ2-3	TRBV11-1	-	TGTGCCAGCAGCTTCCTACAATTGGGCACAGATACGCAGTATTTT	CASSFLQLGTDTQYF
-	TRBJ1-2	TRBV2	-	TGTGCCAGCAGTGAACTCGGAGCTAACTATGGCTACACCTTC	CASSELGANYGYTF
-	TRBJ1-4	TRBV7-9	many	TGTGCCAGCAGCTTTGGACGAAATGAAAAACTGTTTTTT	CASSFGRNEKLFF
-	TRBJ1-6	TRBV9	-	TGTGCCAGCAGCGCGGGCAATTCACCCCTCCGCTTT	CASSAGNSPLRF
-	TRBJ1-6	TRBV11-2	-	TGTGCCAGCAGCTTGGGCAGTCGGGGGGCCAATTCACCCCTCCACTTT	CASSLGSRGANSPLHF
-	TRBJ1-6	TRBV7-2	-	TGTGCCAGCAGCTTAGTGGGTAATTCACCCCTCCACTTT	CASSLVGNSPLHF
-	TRBJ2-3	TRBV11-1	medium-sized	TGTGCCAGCAGCGGAGGGGCGGGACAACACACAGATACGCAGTATTTT	CASSGGAGQHTDTQYF
-	TRBJ1-2	TRBV10-3	-	TGTGCCATCAGCACCGACAGAGGCGGCTACACCTTC	CAISTDRGGYTF
-	TRBJ1-2	TRBV2	-	TGTGCCACCAGTGATCCTACTTCCTATGGCTACACCTTC	CATSDPTSYGYTF
TRBD2	TRBJ2-1	TRBV20-1	medium-sized	TGCAGTGCTACCCCCTCACAGCGGGGGATGTATATGGTTGGCAATGAGCAGTTCTTC	CSATPSQRGMYMVGNEQFF
-	TRBJ2-1	TRBV12-3/TRBV12-4	few	TGTGCCAGCACCCTGCGAAATGAGCAGTTCTTC	CASTLRNEQFF
-	TRBJ1-1	TRBV12-3/TRBV12-4	-	TGTGCCAGCTTGGGAGATTTGAACACTGAAGCTTTCTTT	CASLGDLNTEAFF
-	TRBJ1-5	TRBV30	-	TGTGCCTGGAGTGTACCTAATCAGCCCCAGCATTTT	CAWSVPNQPQHF
-	TRBJ1-1	TRBV19	-	TGTGCCAGTACCACGGACGGACGCATGAACACTGAAGCTTTCTTT	CASTTDGRMNTEAFF
TRBD1	TRBJ1-1	TRBV29-1	-	TGCAGTGCTAGAGGAGACAGGGCTTACACTGAAGCTTTCTTT	CSARGDRAYTEAFF
TRBD2	TRBJ2-1	TRBV24-1	-	TGTGCCACCACCGGGGGGGTTTGGGACAATGAGCAGTTCTTC	CATTGGVWDNEQFF
-	TRBJ2-1	TRBV11-1	once	TGTGCCAGCAGCTTATCCCAGGGAACCTACAATGAGCAGTTCTTC	CASSLSQGTYNEQFF
TRBD1	TRBJ1-3	TRBV10-1	-	TGCGCCAGCAGTGAGTCGACAGGACAGGGAATCTCTGGAAACACCATATATTTT	CASSESTGQGISGNTIYF
-	TRBJ1-2	TRBV15	-	TGTGCCACCTTTGGGTCAGAAACTAACTATGGCTACACCTTC	CATFGSETNYGYTF
TRBD1	TRBJ1-6	TRBV19	once	TGTGCCAGTAGCCAGGGACAGGGGGGATATTCACCCCTCCACTTT	CASSQGQGGYSPLHF
TRBD1	TRBJ2-7	TRBV19	few	TGTGCCAGTAGTTTTGGACAGGGACCCTACGAGCAGTACTTC	CASSFGQGPYEQYF
-	TRBJ2-1	TRBV20-1	-	TGCAGTGCGCCCTCCGCGGGGGCCGCCTACAATGAGCAGTTCTTC	CSAPSAGAAYNEQFF
-	TRBJ2-7	TRBV4-3	-	TGCGCCAGCAGCCCTGGCCTAGCCCCTACGAGCAGTACTCCGGTTTTC	CASSPGLAPTSSTPVF
-	TRBJ2-3	TRBV10-3	-	TGTGCCATCAGTGAGCGGCAGCCCCCCGGAGATACGCAGTATTTT	CAISERQPPGDTQYF
TRBD2	TRBJ2-2	TRBV9	many	TGTGCCAGCAGCCCCCTAGCGAGGGGCGGGGGTACCGGGGAGCTGTTTTTT	CASSPLARGGGTGELFF
-	TRBJ1-1	TRBV15	-	TGTGCCACCAGCAGAGGGACATTTGTTGATGAAGCTTTCTTT	CATSRGTFVDEAFF
TRBD1	TRBJ2-7	TRBV25-1	-	TGTGCCAGCAGCCCGGGGGGACAGGGTTGGGCCGAGCAGTACTTC	CASSPGGQGWAEQYF
TRBD1	TRBJ1-3	TRBV15	many	TGTGCCACCAGCAGAGAACAGGGGACACCTGGAAACACCATATATTTT	CATSREQGTPGNTIYF